This T cell receptor (beta chain) was profiled in a study of metastatic and nonmetastatic thyroid tumors (dated by TCRdb to 2020 to 2022). Background on the whole study: For patients with malignant and with benign thyroid disease, the researchers compared repertoires between peripheral blood samples and tumor or nodule tissue samples.

This clone was observed at least ten times. Its antigen remains unidentified. Base qualities are not at hand, and no much larger clone is one base apart. Including cysteine and phenylalanine, the CDR3 has 19 amino acids. CDR3 DNA only is kept here, 57 bases in frame from base 1. Germline trimming: 4 bases from V, 1 base from J; junction bases outside gene matches: 16. From a lookup of the germline V gene, CDR1 and CDR2 are MNHEY and SVGEGT. No treatment had been received by any patient before thyroid surgery. Using T-cell receptor beta sequencing, the study looked back at clinical samples from patients collected from the early 2010s to the late 2010s. The paper's findings and limits, for the study overall: TCR beta diversity was reported as significantly higher in malignant tumors than in benign nodules, in both blood and tumor samples.

The protocol used for the library was PCR. Sequencing was carried out with an Illumina HiSeq 4000. High-throughput sequencing was used to profile the CDR3 region of the TCR beta-chain in every patient. Turning to the authors' computational methods: CDR3 differences across clinicopathological groups were used to build a classifier for discriminating distant-metastatic papillary thyroid cancer patients. The Shannon index was used to measure repertoire diversity, and the Morisita-Horn index was used to measure how similar tumor and blood repertoires were. TCRdb trimmed the raw reads at Q25, called clones with MiXCR and kept productive beta chains. The V and J calls and clone size are TCRdb's, not the authors'. This sample is represented by over 45,000 clones; 24% of them were singletons. The ten largest clones add up to 3% to 3.5% of the sample.

Here the chain combines TRBV6-2 or TRBV6-3 and TRBJ2-1; 7 bases in between match TRBD1. This clonotype originated in a male donor with papillary thyroid cancer or a benign thyroid nodule (not recorded which). Some clones in this sample may be carry-over from other donors' samples. Input material: blood. The DNA sequence is as follows: TGTGCCAGCAGTTCTCCTATACCCGGACCGGGACAGTCCTACAATGAGCAGTTCTTC. Its protein product is CASSSPIPGPGQSYNEQFF.